Listed here are 23 T cell receptor beta chains from one sample, sequenced in a study of regulatory T cells in long-lasting Graves disease. Researchers made TCR beta libraries by using iRepertoire HTBI primers and running Arm-PCR on CDR3 regions. TCRdb re-analysed the multiplex PCR reads in MiXCR, keeping a single row per CDR3 protein. The data contain 500,000 to 700,000 distinct CDR3 sequences, roughly 15% of them singletons. As to time point: newly diagnosed GD, antithyroid drugs for less than 3 months. RNA isolated from PBMCs was used to make the TCR library. These data also formed part of another study, on T cells in Graves' hyperthyroidism and ophthalmopathy.

The material was peripheral blood mononuclear cells (PBMCs), obtained at new diagnosis, from a patient treated with antithyroid drugs. All receptors derive from a woman in her twenties or thirties with Graves disease.

There are many counts of this clonotype. V is TRBV6-1 and J is TRBJ1-2; D call uncertain. This CDR3 has 11 residues. The germline V gene encodes CDR1 MNHNS and CDR2 SASEGT. Trimming removed 2 bases at V and 6 bases at J, with 4 bases between. DNA of the CDR3: TGTGCCAGCAGTGAATTCGATGGCTACACCTTC. Its protein is CASSEFDGYTF.

This chain joins TRBV19 and TRBJ2-7; D might be TRBD2 (6 bases). The ends were cut back, 3 bases at V and 3 bases at J, with 21 bases in the middle. There are 17 residues in the CDR3. CDR1 and CDR2 from the germline V gene are LNHDA and SQIVND (reference sequence). For the CDR3, the DNA is TGTGCCAGTAGTATTCGTCACAGCGGGCCCATCGGCTACGAGCAGTACTTC. Translated: CASSIRHSGPIGYEQYF.

The chain links TRBV4-2 to TRBJ2-7; 11 bases fit TRBD2. V shed 0 bases and J 4 bases; nucleotides not matched to a gene: 2. The germline gives CDR1 LGHNA, CDR2 YNFKEQ. CDR3 size: 15 residues. The DNA for the CDR3 is TGTGCCAGCAGCCAAGAGGGACTAGCGGAGTACGAGCAGTACTTC. This sequence encodes CASSQEGLAEYEQYF.

This clonotype was seen many times. The rearrangement links TRBV29-1 to TRBJ1-2; D perhaps matches TRBD1 (6 bases). This CDR3 has 16 amino acids. The V gene lost 0 bases and the J gene lost 6 bases, with 20 bases spanning the gap. The germline V gene has CDR1 SQVTM and CDR2 ANQGSEA. CDR3 DNA sequence: TGCAGCGTTGAAGAAGTCTCCCGGGCAGGGGCCGATGGCTACACCTTC. The encoded protein is CSVEEVSRAGADGYTF.

This clonotype was seen many times. CDR3 bases: TGCAGCGCCGGGGGACAGGAAAAACTGTTTTTT. Protein product: CSAGGQEKLFF. This chain connects TRBV29-1 to TRBJ1-4, with 7 bases aligning to TRBD1. This CDR3 is built from 11 residues. Germline V lookup: CDR1 SQVTM, CDR2 ANQGSEA. Losses at the gene ends were 7 bases for V and 8 bases for J; bases not matched to a gene: 4.

The chain combines TRBV14 with TRBJ2-3; D is unresolved. The germline CDR1 and CDR2 sequences are SGHDN and FVKESK. The CDR3 extends over 14 amino acids. Trimming removed 2 bases from V and 0 bases from J, with 6 bases in between. CDR3 sequence reads: CASSQSSSTDTQYF. CDR3 bases: TGTGCCAGCAGCCAATCCTCAAGCACAGATACGCAGTATTTT. The whole variable domain, filled in from reference TRBV14 and TRBJ2-3, reads EAGVTQFPSHSVIEKGQTVTLRCDPISGHDNLYWYRRVMGKEIKFLLHFVKESKQDESGMPNNRFLAERTGGTYSTLKVQPAELEDSGVYFCASSQSSSTDTQYFGPGTRLTVL.

This chain joins TRBV19 and TRBJ2-7, with D unresolved. Per the germline V gene, CDR1 is LNHDA and CDR2 is SQIVND (reference sequence). Trimming took off 3 bases at V and 4 bases at J, with 16 bases between the two ends. The CDR3 length is 15 residues. CDR3 nucleotide sequence: TGTGCCAGTAGTATCTCGGCGCCCCCACGTTACGAGCAGTACTTC. Amino acids: CASSISAPPRYEQYF.

This clonotype was seen only a few times. This sequence joins TRBV11-1 and TRBJ2-4; 7 bases align to TRBD1. With V trimmed by 3 bases and J by 5 bases, 4 bases remained unmatched. Germline CDR1 reads SGHAT; CDR2 reads FQDESV (reference sequence). This CDR3 region has 14 residues. In DNA, the CDR3 is TGTGCCAGCAGCTTGAAAGGGGGCCAAAACATTCAGTACTTC. Its protein is CASSLKGGQNIQYF. The variable domain in full, completed from reference TRBV11-1 and TRBJ2-4, reads EAEVAQSPRYKITEKSQAVAFWCDPISGHATLYWYRQILGQGPELLVQFQDESVVDDSQLPKDRFSAERLKGVDSTLKIQPAELGDSAMYLCASSLKGGQNIQYFGAGTRLSVL.

The V call is TRBV12-3 or TRBV12-4, the J call TRBJ2-3; the D gene is possibly TRBD1 (6 bases). The CDR3 runs 15 residues. Trimming removed 5 bases at V and 2 bases at J, with 14 bases between. Here the CDR3 reads CASSRKQGVTDTQYF. For the CDR3, the DNA is TGTGCCAGCAGTCGAAAACAGGGTGTCACAGATACGCAGTATTTT.

This chain joins TRBV20-1 and TRBJ1-2; 8 bases line up with TRBD1. This CDR3 contains 17 residues. The trim removed 3 bases at V and 7 bases at J, leaving 19 bases unmatched. Per germline, CDR1 DFQATT and CDR2 SNEGSKA (reference sequence). The CDR3 here is CSASVPGQGALFGGYTF. DNA of the CDR3: TGCAGTGCTAGTGTCCCGGGGCAGGGGGCGCTTTTTGGTGGCTACACCTTC.

This clonotype was detected many times. V and J are TRBV28 and TRBJ2-3; possibly TRBD2 for D (6 bases). This CDR3 spans 16 amino acids. The germline CDR1 and CDR2 sequences are MDHEN and SYDVKM. V lost 4 bases and J 0 bases, leaving 14 bases between the germline ends. DNA of the CDR3: TGTGCCAGCAGTTCCCCAGGAGGGAGGAGCACAGATACGCAGTATTTT. Translating gives CASSSPGGRSTDTQYF.

The chain combines TRBV6-2 or TRBV6-3 with TRBJ2-7; TRBD2 aligns across 12 bases. Germline lookup yields CDR1 MNHEY and CDR2 SVGEGT. The ends lost 4 bases at V and 0 bases at J; junction bases unmatched: 4. The CDR3 contains 16 residues. The CDR3 loop reads CASSFTTSGSSYEQYF. CDR3 coding DNA: TGTGCCAGCAGTTTTACGACTAGCGGGAGCTCCTACGAGCAGTACTTC.

This clonotype was seen ten or more times. V gene TRBV5-1 combines with J gene TRBJ2-7; tentative D call: TRBD2 (6 bases). The CDR3 loop spans 15 amino acids. The ends were cut back, 4 bases at V and 5 bases at J, with 19 bases in the middle. CDR1 and CDR2 from the germline V gene are SGHRS and YFSETQ. CDR3 loop: CASSTATSLADEQYF. CDR3 nucleotides: TGCGCCAGCAGCACGGCGACTAGTCTGGCTGACGAGCAGTACTTC.

This clonotype has ten or more counts. The V call is TRBV30, the J call TRBJ1-5; 7 positions match TRBD1. V shed 2 bases, J shed 5 bases, and the junction held 3 bases outside the gene matches. The CDR3 extends over 13 amino acids. Germline V gene data show CDR1 as GTSNPN and CDR2 as SVGIG (reference sequence). The CDR3 coding sequence is TGTGCCTGGAGTATAGACAGGGATCAGCCCCAGCATTTT. Protein product: CAWSIDRDQPQHF.

On this clonotype itself: It may be a read error: a sequence one base away is much more abundant. The chain links TRBV7-3 to TRBJ2-5; no definite D call. Trimming pared 5 bases from V and 0 bases from J, leaving 13 bases between. Germline lookup yields CDR1 SGHTA and CDR2 FQGTGA. The CDR3 is 15 residues long. The CDR3 region has the DNA TGTGCCAGCAGCCTCCTCCCAATGCACCAAGAGACCCAGTACTTC. Translation gives CASSLLPMHQETQYF.

The CDR3 loop is CASSSGLTGYGTEAFF. The DNA for the CDR3 is TGTGCCAGTTCGAGCGGGCTAACAGGTTATGGGACTGAAGCTTTCTTT. V and J are TRBV6-1 and TRBJ1-1, with TRBD1 as a possible D gene (5 bases). Germline assignment: CDR1 MNHNS and CDR2 SASEGT. V was trimmed by 9 bases and J by 5 bases, leaving 25 bases between them. The CDR3 covers 16 residues.

This clonotype showed up many times. J is TRBJ1-1 and V is TRBV5-1, with D perhaps matching TRBD1 (5 bases). Trimming pared 3 bases from V and 0 bases from J, leaving 12 bases between. There are 15 residues in the CDR3. CDR1 SGHRS and CDR2 YFSETQ come from the germline V gene. The CDR3 DNA reads TGCGCCAGCAGCTGGGCCGGGGCCGTGAACACTGAAGCTTTCTTT. Protein product: CASSWAGAVNTEAFF.

The table lists this clonotype with a few counts. The chain recombines TRBV11-2 with TRBJ2-1, with 8 bases aligning to TRBD2. Germline CDR1 and CDR2: SGHAT and FQNNGV. The CDR3 length is 17 residues. V shed 5 bases, J shed 3 bases, and the junction held 12 bases outside the gene matches. CDR3 bases: TGTGCCAGCAGCACCCCTAAGGGGCGGGAGGACTACAATGAGCAGTTCTTC. It yields the protein CASSTPKGREDYNEQFF.

This clonotype was picked up a small number of times. The rearrangement joins TRBV5-5 to TRBJ1-3; no reliable D call. The V gene's germline CDR1 is SGHKS and CDR2 YYEKEE (reference sequence). The germline V and J ends were trimmed by 3 bases and 0 bases, with 13 bases remaining between them. This CDR3 contains 16 residues. In DNA form, the CDR3 reads TGTGCCAGCAGCTCCGATTGGGGTCTCTCTGGAAACACCATATATTTT. Translating it yields CASSSDWGLSGNTIYF.

The J gene is TRBJ2-2, the V gene TRBV5-5, with no clear D. This CDR3 is built from 13 residues. Trimming removed 2 bases from V and 6 bases from J, with 8 bases in between. The V gene's germline CDR1 is SGHKS and CDR2 YYEKEE (reference sequence). CDR3 bases: TGTGCCAGCAGCTTTGGTCTCTCCGGGGAGCTGTTTTTT. The encoded protein is CASSFGLSGELFF.

This clonotype turned up a few times. The V call is TRBV30, the J call TRBJ1-4; maybe TRBD1 (5 bases). Germline assignment: CDR1 GTSNPN and CDR2 SVGIG (reference sequence). V was trimmed by 5 bases and J by 2 bases, leaving 18 bases between them. The CDR3 totals 16 residues. The CDR3 DNA is TGTGCCTGGGACCCAGGCTCGGGGACTACTAATGAAAAACTGTTTTTT. It specifies CAWDPGSGTTNEKLFF.

This clonotype was counted only a few times. The chain carries TRBV15 and TRBJ2-2; D unresolved. From germline, CDR1 is LNHNV and CDR2 YYDKDF (reference sequence). The CDR3 consists of 12 residues. The V end was cut by 1 base, the J end by 7 bases, with 4 bases between. The CDR3 nucleotides are TGTGCCACCAGCAGAGCGCACGGGGAGCTGTTTTTT. This gives the protein CATSRAHGELFF.

The table lists this clonotype with many counts. This rearrangement joins TRBV6-1 to TRBJ1-1; D is ambiguous. V lost 10 bases and J lost 6, with 21 bases in between. The CDR3 has 14 residues. Germline V lookup: CDR1 MNHNS, CDR2 SASEGT. The chain's CDR3 is CATFLTRLSAEAFF. The CDR3 coding sequence is TGTGCCACATTTTTGACACGGCTGTCGGCTGAAGCTTTCTTT.